This is a list of T cell receptor beta chains from one sample in a study of identical twins. TCRdb passed the 5' RACE reads through MiXCR, listing each CDR3 protein once. This table has about 100,000 distinct CDR3 sequences, about 6% appearing once. The sample comprised memory T cells sorted from blood. Receptors originate from a woman between 45 and 65 years old in good health. The CDR3 runs from the conserved cysteine through the conserved F or W. A D gene is named only where the DNA matches it firmly. Rows may omit the clone size; those that give it use once, few, many or a size class.

j_gene,v_gene,d_gene,abundance,CDR3aa,CDR3nt
TRBJ2-5,TRBV9,TRBD2,many,CASSSAGDQETQYF,TGTGCCAGCAGCTCCGCGGGGGATCAAGAGACCCAGTACTTC
TRBJ2-3,TRBV5-1,TRBD1,many,CASSYRTGTTDTQYF,TGCGCCAGCAGTTATCGGACAGGGACCACAGATACGCAGTATTTT
TRBJ2-4,TRBV10-3,.,many,CAISESAAGRVSAKNIQYF,TGTGCCATCAGTGAGTCGGCGGCAGGGCGGGTGTCGGCCAAAAACATTCAGTACTTC
TRBJ1-1,TRBV18,.,.,CASSVQMNTEAFF,TGTGCCAGCTCAGTCCAGATGAACACTGAAGCTTTCTTT
TRBJ1-2,TRBV2,TRBD1,.,CASRQTGGMDGYTF,TGTGCCAGCAGGCAGACAGGGGGCATGGATGGCTACACCTTC
TRBJ2-5,TRBV19,TRBD2,many,CASSIRLAGLQETQYF,TGTGCCAGTAGTATCCGACTAGCGGGACTCCAAGAGACCCAGTACTTC
TRBJ2-6,TRBV20-1,.,.,CSAEGRGLGANVLTF,TGCAGTGCGGAGGGGCGGGGGCTTGGGGCCAACGTCCTGACTTTC
TRBJ1-2,TRBV5-1,.,.,CASNLGRGEYGYTF,TGCGCCAGCAACCTGGGACGGGGGGAATATGGCTACACCTTC
TRBJ1-5,TRBV29-1,.,many,CSVEEGARRGTVQPQHF,TGCAGCGTTGAGGAGGGTGCGAGGAGGGGTACAGTTCAGCCCCAGCATTTT
TRBJ1-4,TRBV20-1,.,many,CSCAGELGEKLFF,TGCAGCTGCGCTGGGGAACTTGGTGAAAAACTGTTTTTT
TRBJ2-2,TRBV11-2,.,many,CASVPTTVTGELFF,TGTGCCAGCGTCCCCACGACAGTAACCGGGGAGCTGTTTTTT
TRBJ2-2,TRBV12-5,.,many,CASDSRRTINTGELFF,TGTGCTAGTGACTCACGGCGAACCATCAACACCGGGGAGCTGTTTTTT
TRBJ2-1,TRBV7-9,TRBD1,many,CASSSGQGASGGEQFF,TGTGCCAGCAGCTCCGGACAGGGGGCGTCGGGGGGTGAGCAGTTCTTC
TRBJ2-1,TRBV7-8,TRBD2,.,CASSLGTGGFDNEQFF,TGTGCCAGCAGCTTAGGCACGGGAGGTTTCGACAATGAGCAGTTCTTC
TRBJ2-1,TRBV5-1,.,few,CASSLTGRSYNEQFF,TGCGCCAGCAGCTTGACAGGGAGGTCCTACAATGAGCAGTTCTTC
TRBJ2-2,TRBV24-1,TRBD2,many,CATSDPLAGAIGELFF,TGTGCCACCAGTGACCCTCTAGCGGGAGCCATCGGGGAGCTGTTTTTT
TRBJ2-7,TRBV27,.,many,CASKSRHFQYEQYF,TGTGCCAGCAAAAGTCGGCACTTTCAATACGAGCAGTACTTC
TRBJ2-5,TRBV5-1,.,many,CASSLQGTSETQYF,TGCGCCAGCAGCTTGCAGGGGACGAGTGAGACCCAGTACTTC
TRBJ1-1,TRBV20-1,.,many,CSAAGGRGNEAFF,TGCAGTGCAGCGGGGGGGCGGGGGAATGAAGCTTTCTTT
TRBJ2-2,TRBV5-6,.,.,CASSLGGPTGELFF,TGTGCCAGCAGCTTAGGGGGGCCCACCGGGGAGCTGTTTTTT
TRBJ2-1,TRBV5-1,.,few,CASSLGVPRDEQFF,TGCGCCAGCAGCTTGGGGGTCCCTAGGGATGAGCAGTTCTTC
TRBJ2-3,TRBV15,.,many,CATGSWDTQYF,TGTGCCACCGGGTCATGGGATACGCAGTATTTT
TRBJ2-7,TRBV7-9,.,.,CASSLEAAPLGEQYF,TGTGCCAGCAGCTTGGAGGCAGCCCCTTTGGGCGAGCAGTACTTC
TRBJ1-5,TRBV20-1,.,many,CSADRSGSNQPQHF,TGCAGTGCTGACAGGTCTGGGAGCAATCAGCCCCAGCATTTT
TRBJ1-5,TRBV5-8,.,many,CASSLGSGSEPQHF,TGTGCCAGCAGCCTGGGTAGCGGATCGGAGCCCCAGCATTTT
TRBJ1-5,TRBV7-8,.,few,CASSLVRGFQPQHF,TGTGCCAGCAGCTTAGTAAGGGGTTTTCAGCCCCAGCATTTT
TRBJ2-2,TRBV3-1,.,.,CASSQGRPNTGELFF,TGTGCCAGCAGCCAAGGCAGGCCGAACACCGGGGAGCTGTTTTTT
TRBJ2-2,TRBV5-6,TRBD2,many,CASSPGTSGRAIGELFF,TGTGCCAGCAGTCCCGGGACTAGCGGGAGGGCCATCGGGGAGCTGTTTTTT
TRBJ1-1,TRBV29-1,TRBD1,many,CSVTRTGGGTEAFF,TGCAGCGTTACCCGGACAGGCGGTGGGACTGAAGCTTTCTTT
TRBJ2-5,TRBV12-3/TRBV12-4,.,many,CASSLGRGLQETQYF,TGTGCCAGCAGTTTGGGCCGGGGACTTCAAGAGACCCAGTACTTC
TRBJ1-2,TRBV30,.,many,CAWSVDLMDGYTF,TGTGCCTGGAGTGTCGACCTCATGGATGGCTACACCTTC
TRBJ2-7,TRBV6-6,.,many,CASSGYGYEQYF,TGTGCCAGCAGTGGGTACGGCTACGAGCAGTACTTC
TRBJ2-2,TRBV10-3,.,many,CAAGQRSGGELFF,TGTGCCGCTGGACAAAGGAGTGGCGGGGAGCTGTTTTTT
TRBJ2-2,TRBV19,.,many,CASTSTPPTGELFF,TGTGCCAGTACCTCAACCCCCCCTACCGGGGAGCTGTTTTTT
TRBJ2-5,TRBV7-9,.,many,CASSLTREYQETQYF,TGTGCCAGCAGCTTGACTAGGGAGTACCAAGAGACCCAGTACTTC
TRBJ2-1,TRBV20-1,TRBD2,many,CSARGVSGRAPNEQFF,TGCAGTGCTAGAGGCGTTAGCGGGAGGGCCCCTAATGAGCAGTTCTTC
TRBJ2-5,TRBV12-3/TRBV12-4,.,once,CASSASKRTRTQYF,TGTGCCAGCAGTGCTAGCAAGAGAACGCGGACCCAGTACTTC
TRBJ1-2,TRBV28,.,many,CASNPNSGSGNYGYTF,TGTGCCAGCAACCCAAACTCAGGGTCAGGGAACTATGGCTACACCTTC
TRBJ2-3,TRBV20-1,.,.,CSPGGGSTDTQYF,TGCAGCCCGGGGGGCGGTTCCACAGATACGCAGTATTTT
TRBJ2-7,TRBV6-1,.,.,CASTLTPDYEQYF,TGTGCCAGCACCCTGACTCCAGACTACGAGCAGTACTTC
TRBJ2-4,TRBV12-3/TRBV12-4,TRBD2,few,CASSVGDYLAKNIQYF,TGTGCCAGCAGTGTGGGGGACTACCTAGCCAAAAACATTCAGTACTTC
TRBJ2-7,TRBV11-3,TRBD2,many,CASNPEGSGSFKYEQYF,TGTGCCAGCAACCCGGAGGGTAGCGGGAGTTTCAAGTACGAGCAGTACTTC
TRBJ2-1,TRBV20-1,TRBD2,many,CSAKKAGENNEQFF,TGCAGTGCTAAGAAAGCGGGAGAAAACAATGAGCAGTTCTTC
TRBJ2-4,TRBV14,TRBD1,.,CASSPFGQVQYF,TGTGCCAGCAGCCCGTTTGGACAGGTTCAGTACTTC
TRBJ1-1,TRBV5-1,TRBD1,many,CASSLARQGASEAFF,TGCGCCAGCAGCTTGGCCCGACAGGGGGCCTCTGAAGCTTTCTTT
TRBJ2-6,TRBV24-1,.,many,CATRAVGANVLTF,TGTGCCACCAGGGCAGTTGGGGCCAACGTCCTGACTTTC
TRBJ2-5,TRBV20-1,TRBD2,many,CSANREGPETQYF,TGCAGTGCAAACCGGGAGGGCCCCGAGACCCAGTACTTC
TRBJ2-5,TRBV5-1,.,many,CASSIGSQETQYF,TGCGCCAGCAGCATCGGGAGCCAAGAGACCCAGTACTTC
TRBJ1-2,TRBV28,.,many,CASRRSYGYTF,TGTGCCAGCCGACGGAGCTATGGCTACACCTTC
TRBJ2-7,TRBV2,TRBD2,many,CASKRTSGASYEQYF,TGTGCCAGCAAACGGACTAGCGGGGCCTCCTACGAGCAGTACTTC
TRBJ1-2,TRBV6-1,.,.,CASSQQGPNYGYTF,TGTGCCAGCAGTCAACAGGGTCCTAACTATGGCTACACCTTC
TRBJ1-4,TRBV15,TRBD1,many,CATSRVVLGQGTTEKLFF,TGTGCCACCAGCAGAGTTGTGTTGGGACAGGGGACAACTGAAAAACTGTTTTTT
TRBJ2-1,TRBV19,.,.,CASSIVGVYNEQFF,TGTGCCAGTAGTATCGTGGGGGTTTACAATGAGCAGTTCTTC
TRBJ1-5,TRBV25-1,TRBD1,many,CASQGQGGNQPQHF,TGTGCCAGCCAAGGACAGGGCGGCAATCAGCCCCAGCATTTT
TRBJ1-1,TRBV7-8,.,.,CASSLRTMNTEAFF,TGTGCCAGCAGCTTAAGGACCATGAACACTGAAGCTTTCTTT